The next 15 T cell receptor beta chains were all read from a single sample in a study of glioma-infiltrating T cells after dendritic cell vaccination (dated by TCRdb to 2016 to 2017). Libraries were constructed by the immunoSEQ multiplex PCR assay. TCRdb mirrors the immuneACCESS table, restricted to in-frame sequences. Some clones are absent from its copies; in checked studies, under half trace to an unresolved V gene, and the reason for the others is unknown. The sample contains under 100,000 clones, approximately 81% of them found a single time. Together, the top ten hold 5.5% to 7% of the sample. The source was blood, collected before dendritic cell vaccination. These receptors were taken from a human donor with glioblastoma.

V gene TRBV28 combines with J gene TRBJ2-1; TRBD2 is a possible D gene (5 bases). The CDR3 is made up of 16 amino acids. The V and J ends lost 1 base and 6 bases respectively, with 16 bases between them. Germline V gene lookup returns CDR1 MDHEN and CDR2 SYDVKM. The CDR3 spells CASSLLALVISNEQFF. The DNA of the CDR3 is TGTGCCAGCAGTTTATTGGCACTAGTAATTTCCAATGAGCAGTTCTTC.

The rearrangement links TRBV25-1 to TRBJ2-2; D might be TRBD2 (5 bases). This CDR3 contains 15 residues. CDR1 and CDR2 from the germline V gene are MGHDK and SYGVNS. Trimming shortened V by 6 bases and J by 2 bases, and 13 bases separated the two germline ends. CDR3 region: CASSAGLLNTGELFF. The CDR3 DNA sequence: TGTGCCAGCAGCGCCGGACTTTTAAACACCGGGGAGCTGTTTTTT.

This clone turned up a few times. The chain joins TRBV7-8 to TRBJ2-1; D not certain. V gave up 5 bases and J gave up 3 bases, with 17 bases separating them. Per the germline V gene, CDR1 is SGHVS and CDR2 is FQNEAQ. There are 16 residues in the CDR3. The CDR3 DNA is TGTGCCAGCAGCCCGATGGCGGCTTCGGGCTACAATGAGCAGTTCTTC. It codes for CASSPMAASGYNEQFF.

The chain has TRBV5-1 and TRBJ2-7; 9 bases fit TRBD1. CDR3 length: 16 residues. Per germline, CDR1 SGHRS and CDR2 YFSETQ. V shed 0 bases, J shed 2 bases, and the junction held 6 bases outside the gene matches. The CDR3 sequence is CASSLAVTGGTYEQYF. The CDR3 coding sequence is TGCGCCAGCAGCTTGGCCGTGACAGGGGGGACCTACGAGCAGTACTTC. The variable domain in full, completed from reference TRBV5-1 and TRBJ2-7, reads KAGVTQTPRYLIKTRGQQVTLSCSPISGHRSVSWYQQTPGQGLQFLFEYFSETQRNKGNFPGRFSGRQFSNSRSEMNVSTLELGDSALYLCASSLAVTGGTYEQYFGPGTRLTVT.

CDR3 region: CASSQRTGWDTQYF. CDR3 coding DNA: TGTGCCAGCAGCCAAAGGACAGGGTGGGATACGCAGTATTTT. This sequence joins TRBV28 and TRBJ2-3, with TRBD1 matching over 8 bases. Losses at the gene ends were 6 bases for V and 6 bases for J; bases not matched to a gene: 8. Germline V gene data show CDR1 as MDHEN and CDR2 as SYDVKM. CDR3 size: 14 residues.

In DNA, the CDR3 is TGTGCCTGGAGTGTACCCCCTGGCGAGCAGTTCTTC. Encoded protein: CAWSVPPGEQFF. The chain recombines TRBV30 with TRBJ2-1; D uncertain. The V gene's germline CDR1 is GTSNPN and CDR2 SVGIG (reference sequence). The CDR3 contains 12 residues. V gave up 0 bases and J gave up 10 bases, with 10 bases separating them.

The V call is TRBV4-2, the J call TRBJ2-3; TRBD2 agrees at 7 bases. V gave up 0 bases and J gave up 6 bases; unmatched junction bases: 12. The CDR3 is 17 amino acids. Germline V gene lookup returns CDR1 LGHNA and CDR2 YNFKEQ. The CDR3 protein is CASSQEGTKGFGDTQYF. The DNA of the CDR3 is TGTGCCAGCAGCCAAGAGGGGACTAAGGGATTTGGGGATACGCAGTATTTT.

The chain uses TRBV7-9 and TRBJ2-3; TRBD2 aligns across 11 bases. The CDR3 covers 17 residues. Germline-derived CDR1 and CDR2 are SEHNR and FQNEAQ (reference sequence). The J segment lost 4 bases and the V segment lost 0 bases, leaving 6 bases of the junction unmatched. The CDR3 spells CASSLATTSGSADTQYF. Here the CDR3 DNA reads TGTGCCAGCAGCTTAGCCACAACTAGCGGGAGTGCAGATACGCAGTATTTT.

The chain carries TRBV5-4 and TRBJ1-2; weak D call: TRBD1 (5 bases). Germline V gene sequence: CDR1 SGHNT, CDR2 YYREEE (reference sequence). V was pared by 4 bases and J by 4 bases, with 14 bases between. The length of the CDR3 is 14 residues. CDR3 sequence (DNA): TGTGCCAGCAGCCTCGGGGGTGGAGTCTATGGCTACACCTTC. Amino acid sequence: CASSLGGGVYGYTF.

The chain carries TRBV5-1 and TRBJ2-7; TRBD2 agrees at 8 bases. J was trimmed by 2 bases and V by 1 base; bases with no gene match: 5. This CDR3 has 15 amino acids. From germline, CDR1 is SGHRS and CDR2 YFSETQ. The CDR3 sequence: CASSLLAGGAYEQYF. In DNA form, the CDR3 reads TGCGCCAGCAGCTTGCTGGCGGGGGGTGCCTACGAGCAGTACTTC.

The gene calls are TRBV4-2 and TRBJ2-6; 12 bases agree with TRBD2. Germline V gene sequence: CDR1 LGHNA, CDR2 YNFKEQ. The CDR3 is 18 residues long. Germline trimming cut 1 base from V and 3 bases from J; bases unmatched to any gene: 4. Here the CDR3 DNA reads TGTGCCAGCAGCCAAGCGCTAGCGGGGGGGCTTGGGGCCAACGTCCTGACTTTC. Its protein product is CASSQALAGGLGANVLTF.

V is TRBV19 and J is TRBJ1-1; 8 bases match TRBD1. Trimming removed 5 bases from V and 4 bases from J; junction bases left unmatched: 9. CDR3 length: 15 residues. Germline V gene data show CDR1 as LNHDA and CDR2 as SQIVND (reference sequence). In DNA form, the CDR3 reads TGTGCCAGTAGTCCCCCGGGACAGGTCAGCACTGAAGCTTTCTTT. Amino acids: CASSPPGQVSTEAFF.

The genes are TRBV16 and TRBJ1-2; 10 bases map to TRBD1. V lost 2 bases to trimming and J lost 6 bases; unmatched junction nucleotides: 6. Germline CDR1 reads KGHSY; CDR2 reads FQNENV. This CDR3 contains 15 residues. CDR3 sequence reads: CASSQMGQGINGYTF. DNA of the CDR3: TGTGCCAGCAGCCAAATGGGACAGGGGATTAATGGCTACACCTTC.

Here the CDR3 reads CASSEFTGTGGKNIQYF. For the CDR3, the DNA is TGTGCCAGCAGTGAGTTCACCGGGACAGGGGGCAAAAACATTCAGTACTTC. V gene TRBV6-1 combines with J gene TRBJ2-4, with 11 bases matching TRBD1. CDR3 length equals 17 residues. The V and J ends lost 3 bases and 3 bases, in that order; junction bases with no gene match: 7. Per the germline V gene, CDR1 is MNHNS and CDR2 is SASEGT.

The sample holds one count of this clone. The chain employs TRBV9 and TRBJ2-2; 9 positions match TRBD2. The CDR3 has 16 residues. Trimming cost V 0 bases and J 3 bases; bases outside gene matches: 3. CDR1 SGDLS and CDR2 YYNGEE come from the germline V gene. The CDR3 bases are TGTGCCAGCAGCGTAGGGCCTAGCGGGGACACCGGGGAGCTGTTTTTT. This codes for CASSVGPSGDTGELFF.